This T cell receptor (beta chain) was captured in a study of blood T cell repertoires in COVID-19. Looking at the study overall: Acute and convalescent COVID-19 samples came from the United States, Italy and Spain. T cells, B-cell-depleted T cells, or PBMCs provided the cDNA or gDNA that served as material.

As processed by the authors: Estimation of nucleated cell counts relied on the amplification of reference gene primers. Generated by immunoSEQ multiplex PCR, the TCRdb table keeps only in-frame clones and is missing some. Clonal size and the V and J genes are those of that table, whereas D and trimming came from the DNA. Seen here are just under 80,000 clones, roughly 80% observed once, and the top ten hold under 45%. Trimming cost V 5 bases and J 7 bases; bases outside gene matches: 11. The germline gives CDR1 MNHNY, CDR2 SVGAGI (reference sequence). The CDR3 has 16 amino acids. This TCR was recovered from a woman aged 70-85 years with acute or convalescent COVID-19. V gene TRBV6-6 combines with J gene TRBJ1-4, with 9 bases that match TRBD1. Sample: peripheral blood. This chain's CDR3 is CASSGRGQGYGEKLFF. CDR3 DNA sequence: TGTGCCAGCAGTGGGCGGGGACAGGGTTACGGTGAAAAACTGTTTTTT.